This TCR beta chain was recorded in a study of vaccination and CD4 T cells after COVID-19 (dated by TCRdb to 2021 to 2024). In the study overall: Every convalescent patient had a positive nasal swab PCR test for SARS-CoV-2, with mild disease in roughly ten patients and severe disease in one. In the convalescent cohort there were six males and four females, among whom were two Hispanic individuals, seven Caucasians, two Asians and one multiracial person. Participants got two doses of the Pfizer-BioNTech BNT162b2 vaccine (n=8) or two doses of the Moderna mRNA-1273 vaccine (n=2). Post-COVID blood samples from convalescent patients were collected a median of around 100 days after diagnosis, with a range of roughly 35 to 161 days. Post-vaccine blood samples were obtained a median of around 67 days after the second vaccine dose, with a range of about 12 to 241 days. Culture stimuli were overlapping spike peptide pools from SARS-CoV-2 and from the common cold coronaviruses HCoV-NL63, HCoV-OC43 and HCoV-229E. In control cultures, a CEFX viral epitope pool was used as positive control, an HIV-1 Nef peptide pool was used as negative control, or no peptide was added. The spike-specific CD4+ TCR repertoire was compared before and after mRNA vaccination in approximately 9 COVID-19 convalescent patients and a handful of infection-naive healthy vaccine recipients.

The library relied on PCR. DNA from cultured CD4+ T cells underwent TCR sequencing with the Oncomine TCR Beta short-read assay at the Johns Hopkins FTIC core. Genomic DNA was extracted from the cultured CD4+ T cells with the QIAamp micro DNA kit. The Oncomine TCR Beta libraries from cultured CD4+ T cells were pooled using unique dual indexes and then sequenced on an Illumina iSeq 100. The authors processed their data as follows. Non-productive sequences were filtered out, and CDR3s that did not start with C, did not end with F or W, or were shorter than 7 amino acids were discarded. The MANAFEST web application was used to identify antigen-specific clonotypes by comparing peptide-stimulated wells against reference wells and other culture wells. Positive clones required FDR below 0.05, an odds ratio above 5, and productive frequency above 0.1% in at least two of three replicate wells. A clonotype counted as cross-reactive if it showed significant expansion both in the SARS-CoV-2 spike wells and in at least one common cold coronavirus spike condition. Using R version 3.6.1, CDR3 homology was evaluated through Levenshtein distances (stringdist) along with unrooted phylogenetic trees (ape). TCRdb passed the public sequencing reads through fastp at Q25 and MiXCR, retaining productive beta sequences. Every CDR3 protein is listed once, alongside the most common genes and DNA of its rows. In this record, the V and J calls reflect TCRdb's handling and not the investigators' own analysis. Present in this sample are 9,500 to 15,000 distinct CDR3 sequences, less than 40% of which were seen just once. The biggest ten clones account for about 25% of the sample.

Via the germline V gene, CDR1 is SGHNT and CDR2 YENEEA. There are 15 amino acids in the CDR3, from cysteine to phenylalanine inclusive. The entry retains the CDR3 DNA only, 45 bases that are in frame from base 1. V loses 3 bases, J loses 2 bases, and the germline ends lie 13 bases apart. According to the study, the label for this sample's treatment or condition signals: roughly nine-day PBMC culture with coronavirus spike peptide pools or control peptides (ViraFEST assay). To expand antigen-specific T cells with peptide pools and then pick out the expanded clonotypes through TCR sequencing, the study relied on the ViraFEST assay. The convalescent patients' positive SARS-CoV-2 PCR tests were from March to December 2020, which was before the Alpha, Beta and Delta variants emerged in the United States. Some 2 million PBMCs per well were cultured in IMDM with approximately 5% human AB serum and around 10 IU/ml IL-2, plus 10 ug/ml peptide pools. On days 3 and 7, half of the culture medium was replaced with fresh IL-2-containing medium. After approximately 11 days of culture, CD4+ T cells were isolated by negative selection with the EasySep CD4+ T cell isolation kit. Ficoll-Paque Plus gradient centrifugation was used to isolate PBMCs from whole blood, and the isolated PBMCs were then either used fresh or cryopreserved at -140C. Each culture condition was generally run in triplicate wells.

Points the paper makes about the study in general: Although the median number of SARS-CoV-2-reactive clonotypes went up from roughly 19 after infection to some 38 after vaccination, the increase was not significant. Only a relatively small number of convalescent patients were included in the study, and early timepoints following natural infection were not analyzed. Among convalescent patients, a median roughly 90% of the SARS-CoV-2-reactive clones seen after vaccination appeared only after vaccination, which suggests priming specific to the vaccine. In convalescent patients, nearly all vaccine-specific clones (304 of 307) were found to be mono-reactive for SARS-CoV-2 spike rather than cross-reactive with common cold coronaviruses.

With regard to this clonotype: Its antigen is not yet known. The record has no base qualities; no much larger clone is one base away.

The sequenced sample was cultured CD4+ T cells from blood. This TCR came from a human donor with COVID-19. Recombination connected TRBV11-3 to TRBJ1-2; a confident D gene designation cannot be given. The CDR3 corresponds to CASSLDGTHNYGYTF. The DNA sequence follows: TGTGCCAGCAGCTTGGATGGCACCCACAACTATGGCTACACCTTC.